These T cell receptor beta chains were read from a single sample in a study of T cell changes during pregnancy in multiple sclerosis. The protocol was immunoSEQ multiplex PCR, while the TCRdb copy is restricted to in-frame clones and leaves out a portion. This table has around 95,000 clones, about 91% appearing once. The starting material was peripheral blood, obtained after pregnancy. The receptors were gathered from a female donor in good health, enrolled as a control in a pregnancy study. Both conserved end residues are part of each CDR3. D genes are given only for firm matches. Part of the rows lack a size; the others show once, few, many or a class for expanded clones.

TRBD1	.	TRBV6-1	TRBJ1-5	CASRGQGGQPQHF	TGTGCCAGCAGGGGACAGGGAGGTCAGCCCCAGCATTTT
.	once	TRBV18	TRBJ1-3	CASSPGTVSGNTIYF	TGTGCCAGCTCACCCGGCACAGTATCTGGAAACACCATATATTTT
.	.	TRBV5-1	TRBJ1-1	CASSYHRADTEAFF	TGCGCCAGCAGCTACCACAGGGCGGACACTGAAGCTTTCTTT
TRBD1	.	TRBV5-5	TRBJ2-7	CASSLTGQGTYEQYF	TGTGCCAGCAGCTTGACGGGACAGGGAACCTACGAGCAGTACTTC
.	few	TRBV5-1	TRBJ2-2	CASSLVQSSGLTGELFF	TGCGCCAGCAGCTTGGTCCAAAGTAGCGGCCTCACCGGGGAGCTGTTTTTT
TRBD1	.	TRBV27	TRBJ1-3	CASSPGTGFISGNTIYF	TGTGCCAGCAGTCCCGGGACAGGATTCATCTCTGGAAACACCATATATTTT
TRBD2	.	TRBV7-7	TRBJ2-1	CASSLNSGVLSNEQFF	TGTGCTAGCAGTTTAAATAGCGGGGTCCTCTCCAATGAGCAGTTCTTC
TRBD1	.	TRBV7-9	TRBJ1-4	CASSPPQGMNEKLFF	TGTGCCAGCAGCCCCCCACAGGGGATGAATGAAAAACTGTTTTTT
.	.	TRBV12-5	TRBJ1-5	CASATGLHQPQHF	TGTGCTAGTGCCACGGGACTCCATCAGCCCCAGCATTTT
TRBD2	.	TRBV7-8	TRBJ2-1	CASSLVLAGVSSYNEQFF	TGTGCCAGCAGCTTAGTACTAGCGGGAGTTAGCTCCTACAATGAGCAGTTCTTC
.	.	TRBV19	TRBJ1-5	CASSTTGSAQPQHF	TGTGCCAGTAGTACAACAGGCTCGGCTCAGCCCCAGCATTTT
TRBD2	.	TRBV7-2	TRBJ2-1	CASSLVKGRGQFF	TGTGCCAGCAGCTTAGTGAAGGGGAGGGGGCAGTTCTTC
.	.	TRBV6-1	TRBJ2-7	CASKETIPYEQYF	TGTGCCAGCAAGGAGACTATCCCCTACGAGCAGTACTTC
TRBD1	.	TRBV5-1	TRBJ1-1	CASSPGDSEYTEAFF	TGCGCCAGCAGCCCGGGGGACAGTGAATACACTGAAGCTTTCTTT
.	few	TRBV9	TRBJ1-1	CASSVVHSGTEAFF	TGTGCCAGCAGCGTAGTGCACAGCGGTACTGAAGCTTTCTTT
TRBD2	once	TRBV27	TRBJ2-3	CASSFILGGGTDTQYF	TGTGCCAGCAGTTTTATACTGGGGGGGGGCACAGATACGCAGTATTTT
TRBD1	.	TRBV18	TRBJ1-2	CASSEGTEYGYTF	TGTGCCAGCTCGGAGGGGACAGAATATGGCTACACCTTC
.	.	TRBV18	TRBJ2-5	CASSPGEETQYF	TGTGCCAGCTCACCAGGGGAGGAGACCCAGTACTTC
TRBD2	.	TRBV9	TRBJ2-7	CASSVGRGTTYEQYF	TGTGCCAGCAGCGTAGGGCGGGGGACCACCTACGAGCAGTACTTC
TRBD1	few	TRBV19	TRBJ1-6	CASSTGGAWNSPLHF	TGTGCCAGTAGTACAGGGGGCGCTTGGAATTCACCCCTCCACTTT
TRBD1	.	TRBV18	TRBJ2-1	CASSPRDRGFDEQFF	TGTGCCAGCTCACCCCGGGACAGGGGGTTTGATGAGCAGTTCTTC
.	.	TRBV19	TRBJ2-3	CASSLGGMSSTDTQYF	TGTGCCAGTAGTTTAGGCGGGATGTCTAGCACAGATACGCAGTATTTT
TRBD2	.	TRBV10-3	TRBJ2-7	CAISDSLGLAESIYEQYF	TGTGCCATCAGTGACTCCTTGGGACTAGCGGAGTCGATCTACGAGCAGTACTTC
TRBD1	.	TRBV6-5	TRBJ2-2	CASRTTGGNTGELFF	TGTGCCAGCAGGACGACAGGGGGGAACACCGGGGAGCTGTTTTTT
TRBD1	.	TRBV11-2	TRBJ1-1	CASSSVGQGAITEAFF	TGTGCCAGCAGCTCAGTGGGACAGGGGGCAATAACTGAAGCTTTCTTT
.	once	TRBV6-5	TRBJ1-2	CASSVSIGYTF	TGTGCCAGCAGTGTTTCCATTGGCTACACCTTC
.	.	TRBV5-8	TRBJ1-5	CASSLDGGVINQPQHF	TGTGCCAGCAGCTTGGACGGCGGGGTGATTAATCAGCCCCAGCATTTT
.	few	TRBV20-1	TRBJ1-1	CSASQAFF	TGCAGTGCTAGCCAGGCTTTCTTT
.	.	TRBV25-1	TRBJ2-5	CASSELVPTRERETQYF	TGTGCCAGCAGTGAATTAGTCCCTACTAGGGAGAGAGAGACCCAGTACTTC
TRBD2	.	TRBV5-1	TRBJ2-5	CASARTSGRDQETQYF	TGCGCCAGCGCACGGACTAGCGGGAGGGATCAAGAGACCCAGTACTTC
.	.	TRBV21-1	TRBJ1-5	CASSARDRGGDQPQHF	TGTGCCAGCAGCGCCCGGGACAGGGGTGGGGATCAGCCCCAGCATTTT
.	.	TRBV2	TRBJ1-2	CASSEAGAYGYTF	TGTGCCAGCAGTGAAGCGGGGGCCTATGGCTACACCTTC
.	.	TRBV9	TRBJ2-7	CASSLTASSYEQYF	TGTGCCAGCAGCCTGACAGCGAGCTCCTACGAGCAGTACTTC
TRBD1	once	TRBV7-2	TRBJ2-5	CASSSPGTEETQYF	TGTGCCAGCAGCTCCCCCGGGACAGAAGAGACCCAGTACTTC
.	once	TRBV7-8	TRBJ2-7	CASSLNLLRGEQYF	TGTGCCAGCAGCTTAAACCTCCTCCGCGGCGAGCAGTACTTC
TRBD2	.	TRBV5-1	TRBJ2-3	CASSSGLAGGTSTDTQYF	TGCGCCAGCAGCTCGGGACTAGCGGGGGGGACTAGCACAGATACGCAGTATTTT
TRBD2	.	TRBV9	TRBJ2-1	CASSVAVMGGEDEQFF	TGTGCCAGCAGCGTTGCGGTCATGGGGGGGGAGGATGAGCAGTTCTTC
TRBD2	.	TRBV7-6	TRBJ2-2	CASSPRLAGANTGELFF	TGTGCCAGCAGCCCCCGGTTAGCGGGAGCGAACACCGGGGAGCTGTTTTTT
.	.	TRBV19	TRBJ2-6	CASGSGAGANVLTF	TGTGCCAGTGGGTCAGGGGCCGGGGCCAACGTCCTGACTTTC
TRBD1	.	TRBV6-5	TRBJ2-7	CASSYGTGVGEQYF	TGTGCCAGCAGTTATGGGACAGGGGTCGGCGAGCAGTACTTC
.	.	TRBV28	TRBJ1-5	CASTNTGGNQPQHF	TGTGCCAGCACGAACACAGGAGGCAATCAGCCCCAGCATTTT
.	.	TRBV5-6	TRBJ2-6	CASSLAGGSGANVLTF	TGTGCCAGCAGCTTGGCAGGGGGGTCTGGGGCCAACGTCCTGACTTTC
TRBD1	.	TRBV5-1	TRBJ1-2	CASRPLQGAHGYTF	TGCGCCAGCAGACCCCTTCAGGGGGCCCATGGCTACACCTTC
TRBD2	.	TRBV6-5	TRBJ2-1	CASTGLAGLGNEQFF	TGTGCCAGCACAGGGCTAGCGGGGTTGGGTAATGAGCAGTTCTTC
.	few	TRBV7-9	TRBJ2-1	CASLLSVNNEQFF	TGTGCCAGCCTTCTTTCGGTGAACAATGAGCAGTTCTTC
.	.	TRBV6-5	TRBJ1-4	CASSYSFRRGGEKLFF	TGTGCCAGCAGTTACTCGTTTCGCAGAGGAGGAGAAAAACTGTTTTTT
.	.	TRBV7-9	TRBJ2-2	CASSSASGQPGELFF	TGTGCCAGCAGCTCCGCCTCTGGACAGCCGGGGGAGCTGTTTTTT
.	.	TRBV6-6	TRBJ1-5	CASRQGLNQPQHF	TGTGCCAGCAGACAGGGCCTTAATCAGCCCCAGCATTTT
.	.	TRBV25-1	TRBJ2-6	CASSGQTLSSGANVLTF	TGTGCCAGCAGTGGCCAAACCCTCAGCTCTGGGGCCAACGTCCTGACTTTC
.	.	TRBV11-1	TRBJ1-1	CASSPAPRTGMNTEAFF	TGTGCCAGCAGCCCCGCCCCCCGGACTGGGATGAACACTGAAGCTTTCTTT
TRBD2	.	TRBV4-1	TRBJ2-1	CASSQLAVGYNEQFF	TGCGCCAGCAGCCAGCTAGCGGTCGGATACAATGAGCAGTTCTTC
.	.	TRBV15	TRBJ2-7	CATSRDSGQTYEQYF	TGTGCCACCAGCAGAGATTCTGGACAGACCTACGAGCAGTACTTC
.	.	TRBV7-2	TRBJ2-3	CASSQGDTQYF	TGTGCCAGCAGTCAGGGGGATACGCAGTATTTT
TRBD1	.	TRBV11-2	TRBJ1-2	CASSYTRGAGGYTF	TGTGCCAGCAGCTATACCAGGGGGGCAGGGGGCTACACCTTC
.	.	TRBV19	TRBJ1-1	CASSMWDWEEAFF	TGTGCCAGTAGTATGTGGGACTGGGAAGAAGCTTTCTTT
.	.	TRBV30	TRBJ1-5	CAWAEGGNQPQHF	TGTGCCTGGGCTGAGGGGGGCAATCAGCCCCAGCATTTT
.	.	TRBV27	TRBJ2-7	CASRDTGNPYEQYF	TGTGCCAGCAGGGACACAGGGAACCCCTACGAGCAGTACTTC